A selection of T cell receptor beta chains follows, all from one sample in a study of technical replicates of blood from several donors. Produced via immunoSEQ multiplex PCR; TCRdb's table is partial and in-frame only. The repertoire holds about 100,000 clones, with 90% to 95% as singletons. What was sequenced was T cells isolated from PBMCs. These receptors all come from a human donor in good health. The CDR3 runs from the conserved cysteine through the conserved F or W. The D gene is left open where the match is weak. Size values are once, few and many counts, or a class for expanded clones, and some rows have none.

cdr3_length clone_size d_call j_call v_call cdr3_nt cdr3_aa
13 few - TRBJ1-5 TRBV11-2 TGTGCCAGCAGCTTAGGTCATAATCAGCCCCAGCATTTT CASSLGHNQPQHF
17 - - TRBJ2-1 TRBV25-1 TGTGCCAGCAGTGCACTACAACGGGATCGTGGGATGGATGAGCAGTTCTTC CASSALQRDRGMDEQFF
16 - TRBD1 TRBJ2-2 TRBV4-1 TGCGCCAGCAGCCAAGACGGGACAGGGAGCACCGGGGAGCTGTTTTTT CASSQDGTGSTGELFF
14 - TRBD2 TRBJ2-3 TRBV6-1 TGTGCCAGCAGCCGTGGGGGGGGCACAGATACGCAGTATTTT CASSRGGGTDTQYF
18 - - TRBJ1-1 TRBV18 TGTGCCAGCTCACCACGTCTGCTGGACAGCTCATTGAACACTGAAGCTTTCTTT CASSPRLLDSSLNTEAFF
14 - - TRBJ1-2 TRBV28 TGTGCCAGCAGTTTTGTAGGCAGGATCGATGGCTACACCTTC CASSFVGRIDGYTF
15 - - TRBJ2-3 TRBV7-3 TGTGCCAGCAGCCAGAGCGGTCCCCGGGGAGATACGCAGTATTTT CASSQSGPRGDTQYF
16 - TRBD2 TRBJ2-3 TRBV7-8 TGTGCCAGCTACCCACTAGCGGGGGGGAGCACAGATACGCAGTATTTT CASYPLAGGSTDTQYF
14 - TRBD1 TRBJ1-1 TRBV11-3 TGTGCCAGCAGCTTAGGACAGGGGAACACTGAAGCTTTCTTT CASSLGQGNTEAFF
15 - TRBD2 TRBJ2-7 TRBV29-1 TGCAGCGTTGAGGGGGAAACTAGCGGGTTCTACGAGCAGTACTTC CSVEGETSGFYEQYF
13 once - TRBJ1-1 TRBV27 TGTGCCAGCAGTTATTTCGGGGGCACTGAAGCTTTCTTT CASSYFGGTEAFF
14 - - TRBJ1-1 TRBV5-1 TGCGCCAGCAGCTTGACAGCTTTGAACACTGAAGCTTTCTTT CASSLTALNTEAFF
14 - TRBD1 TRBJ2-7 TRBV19 TGTGCCAGTAGTCGTGGGGGACAGGGGAACGAGCAGTACTTC CASSRGGQGNEQYF
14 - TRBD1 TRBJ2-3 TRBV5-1 TGCGCCAGCAGCGTCACAGGGGTCACAGATACGCAGTATTTT CASSVTGVTDTQYF
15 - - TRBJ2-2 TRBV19 TGTGCCAGTAGTATAGAACAGGCCAACACCGGGGAGCTGTTTTTT CASSIEQANTGELFF
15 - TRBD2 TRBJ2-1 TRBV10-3 TGTGCCATCAGTCAGGGACTAAGGAGGGGTAATGAGCAGTTCTTC CAISQGLRRGNEQFF
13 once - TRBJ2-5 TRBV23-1 TGCGCCAGCAAACAGGCGGACCAAGAGACCCAGTACTTC CASKQADQETQYF
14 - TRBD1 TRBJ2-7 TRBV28 TGTGCCAGCAGCGACGGGACAGCCTCCTACGAGCAGTACTTC CASSDGTASYEQYF
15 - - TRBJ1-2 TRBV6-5 TGTGCCAGCAGTTACGTTACGGGGGGGCTCTATGGCTACACCTTC CASSYVTGGLYGYTF
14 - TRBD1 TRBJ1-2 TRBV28 TGTGCCAGCTCGGGGACAGAAGCTAACTATGGCTACACCTTC CASSGTEANYGYTF
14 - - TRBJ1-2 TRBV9 TGTGCCAGCAGCCCAACAACAGGACCTGCTGGCTACACCTTC CASSPTTGPAGYTF
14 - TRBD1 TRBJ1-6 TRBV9 TGTGCCAGCAGCGACCGGACAGGGGTCTCACCCCTCCACTTT CASSDRTGVSPLHF